Here is one T cell receptor (beta chain) with its context. This sample is part of a study of blood T cell repertoires in COVID-19. V lost 7 bases, J lost 4 bases, and 10 bases stayed unmatched. Germline lookup yields CDR1 KGHDR and CDR2 SFDVKD. This CDR3 region has 16 residues. The assay was immunoSEQ multiplex PCR, and TCRdb's table has in-frame clones only and misses some. The sample yields some 110,000 clones, 90% to 95% seen once. The sequencing sample was made of peripheral blood. This TCR derives from a human donor in a cohort sampled during active COVID-19. This chain connects TRBV24-1 to TRBJ2-3, with 10 bases fitting TRBD1. The CDR3 loop reads CATSSLGQGGADTQYF. DNA of the CDR3: TGTGCCACCAGCTCTTTAGGACAGGGGGGCGCAGATACGCAGTATTTT.